This entry is about one TCR beta chain. What it recognizes is unknown. These data are taken from a study of shared clonotypes between healthy human individuals. Data came from immunoSEQ multiplex PCR; TCRdb stores just in-frame clones and leaves some out. The table records some 2,000,000 clones, 90% to 95% of them present only once. Study results and limitations: Investigators collected only blood, and repertoires in tissues likely differ.

The clonotype originates from a man aged 18 to 29 in good health. The sequencing sample was made of naive CD4+ T cells sorted from blood. Regarding subset: CD45RA+ positively selected.

CDR3 in amino acids: CASSWTERGEQFF. For the CDR3, the DNA is TGTGCCAGTAGTTGGACGGAGCGGGGTGAGCAGTTCTTC. V and J are TRBV19 and TRBJ2-1, with TRBD2 matching over 7 bases. Germline CDR1 is LNHDA and CDR2 is SQIVND (reference sequence). Losses at the gene ends were 5 bases for V and 9 bases for J; bases not matched to a gene: 7. The CDR3 is 13 residues long.